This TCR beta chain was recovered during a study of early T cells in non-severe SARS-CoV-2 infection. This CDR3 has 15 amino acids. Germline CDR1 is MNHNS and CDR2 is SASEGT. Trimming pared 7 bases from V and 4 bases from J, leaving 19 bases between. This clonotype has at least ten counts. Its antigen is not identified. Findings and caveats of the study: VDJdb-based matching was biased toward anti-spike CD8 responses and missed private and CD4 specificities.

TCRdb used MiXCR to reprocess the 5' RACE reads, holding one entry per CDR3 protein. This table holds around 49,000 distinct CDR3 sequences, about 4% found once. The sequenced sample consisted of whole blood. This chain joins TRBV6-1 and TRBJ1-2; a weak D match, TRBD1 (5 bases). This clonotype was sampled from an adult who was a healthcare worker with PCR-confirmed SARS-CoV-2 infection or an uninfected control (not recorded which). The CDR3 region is CASNPGEGEPYGYTF. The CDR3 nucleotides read TGTGCCAGCAACCCTGGGGAAGGGGAACCCTATGGCTACACCTTC.